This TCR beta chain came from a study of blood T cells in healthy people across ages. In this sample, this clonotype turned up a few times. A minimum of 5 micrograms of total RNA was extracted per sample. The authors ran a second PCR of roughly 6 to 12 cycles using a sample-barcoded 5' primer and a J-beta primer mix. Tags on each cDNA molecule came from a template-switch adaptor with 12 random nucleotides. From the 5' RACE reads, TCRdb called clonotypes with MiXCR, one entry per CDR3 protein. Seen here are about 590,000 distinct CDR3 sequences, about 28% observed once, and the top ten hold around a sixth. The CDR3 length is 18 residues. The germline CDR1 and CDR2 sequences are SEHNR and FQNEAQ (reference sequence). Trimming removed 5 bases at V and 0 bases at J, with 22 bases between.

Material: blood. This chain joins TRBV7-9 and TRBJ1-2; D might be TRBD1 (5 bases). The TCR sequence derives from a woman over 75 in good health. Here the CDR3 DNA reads TGTGCCAGCAGCCCACTTCTCAGGGTCGAAAACACTAACTATGGCTACACCTTC. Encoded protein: CASSPLLRVENTNYGYTF.